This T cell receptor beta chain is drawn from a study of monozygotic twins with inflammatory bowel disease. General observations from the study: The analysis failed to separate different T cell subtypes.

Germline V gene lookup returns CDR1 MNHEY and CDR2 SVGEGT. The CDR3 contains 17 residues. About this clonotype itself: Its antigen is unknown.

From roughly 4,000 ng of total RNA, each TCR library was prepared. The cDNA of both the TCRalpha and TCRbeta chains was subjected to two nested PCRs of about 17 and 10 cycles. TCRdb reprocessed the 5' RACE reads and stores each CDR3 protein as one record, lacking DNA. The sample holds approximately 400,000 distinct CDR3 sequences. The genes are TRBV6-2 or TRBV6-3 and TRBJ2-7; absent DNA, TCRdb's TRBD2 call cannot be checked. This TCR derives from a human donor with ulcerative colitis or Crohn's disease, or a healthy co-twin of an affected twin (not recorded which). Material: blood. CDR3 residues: CASSYLSSGRTSYEQYF.